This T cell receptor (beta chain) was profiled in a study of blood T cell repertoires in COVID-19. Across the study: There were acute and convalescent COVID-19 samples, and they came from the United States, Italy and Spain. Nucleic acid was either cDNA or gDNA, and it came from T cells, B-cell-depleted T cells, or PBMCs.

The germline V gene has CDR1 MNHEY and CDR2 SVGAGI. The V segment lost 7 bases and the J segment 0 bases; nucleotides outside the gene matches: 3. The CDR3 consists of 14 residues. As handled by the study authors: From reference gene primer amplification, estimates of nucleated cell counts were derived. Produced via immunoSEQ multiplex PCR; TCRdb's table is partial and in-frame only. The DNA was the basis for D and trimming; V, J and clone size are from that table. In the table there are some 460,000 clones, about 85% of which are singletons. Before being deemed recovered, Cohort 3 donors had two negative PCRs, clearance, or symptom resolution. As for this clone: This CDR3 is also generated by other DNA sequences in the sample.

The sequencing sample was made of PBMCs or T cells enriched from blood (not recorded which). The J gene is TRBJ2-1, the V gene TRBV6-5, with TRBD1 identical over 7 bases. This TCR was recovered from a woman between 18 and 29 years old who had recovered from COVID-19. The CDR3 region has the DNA TGTGCCAGCACCCCAGGGGGCTCCTACAATGAGCAGTTCTTC. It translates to CASTPGGSYNEQFF.